The present TCR beta chain was sequenced within a study of blood T cell repertoires in COVID-19 (dated by TCRdb to 2019 to 2021). At the level of the whole study: Collaborator samples came from the United States, Italy and Spain and covered acute and convalescent phases of COVID-19. The prospective study material was composed of cDNA or gDNA derived from T cells, B-cell-depleted T cells, or PBMCs. Deeply sampled blood TCRbeta repertoires from subjects exposed to, actively infected with, or recovered from COVID-19 were included in the dataset. The repertoires were made available in a free public database intended to serve as a resource for research on the immune response to SARS-CoV-2. Samples were obtained from the ongoing ImmuneRACE study (first 160 participants) and from 1,000 to 1,500 subjects provided by 6 global collaborators. The sample metadata nearly always contained a de-identified subject ID, COVID-19 status, age in years and sex. Where available, HLA class I and class II types were obtained from metadata supplied by the sample provider rather than from assay-based typing.

TCRbeta CDR3 regions were amplified from genomic DNA by means of the immunoSEQ Assay, a bias-controlled multiplex PCR. Per the source publication's procedure: Within the assay, amplification of reference gene primers was used to estimate how many nucleated cells each sample contained. Sequence reads were collapsed and filtered to measure the absolute abundance of every unique TCRbeta CDR3 rearrangement. For each sample, productive Simpson clonality was calculated as the square root of Simpson's diversity index over productive rearrangements. TCRdb retrieved this table from immuneACCESS and kept in-frame rearrangements only. Not all clones are present; in checked studies, unresolved V genes account for under half, and no reason is known for the remainder. Clonal size and the V and J genes are those of that table, whereas D and trimming came from the DNA. For this sample the table gives 160,000 or so clones, of which more than 75% were detected only once. The ten largest clones add up to 1% to 1.2% of the sample.

Whole blood was collected in K2EDTA tubes by collaborating institutions according to the institutions' own protocols. For TCRbeta analysis, collaborator samples were shipped as frozen whole blood, as isolated PBMCs, or as DNA extracted from either sample type. The full study reports these points: Clinical and demographic metadata were provided uncurated, with the amount varying by source and participant.

As concerns this clone: Its antigen is currently not known. No much larger clone exists at a distance of one base, and base qualities are not known.

The CDR3, cysteine through phenylalanine, is 17 amino acids long. Here the CDR3 DNA is all that survives: 51 bases in frame from base 1. V trim: 5 bases; J trim: 4 bases; unmatched bases: 14. The germline V gene supplies CDR1 MDHEN and CDR2 SYDVKM. This chain is built from TRBV28 and TRBJ1-2, with TRBD1 matching 9 junction bases. The sequencing input was peripheral blood. This clonotype was obtained from a middle-aged man with acute or convalescent COVID-19. The bases are TGTGCCAGCAGTACGGGGGACAGGGCGAGTTCGGGCTATGGCTACACCTTC. This codes for CASSTGDRASSGYGYTF.